This TCR beta chain derives from a study of blood T cell repertoires in COVID-19. Sequenced by immunoSEQ multiplex PCR; TCRdb stores in-frame clones only, minus some. This sample yields about 360,000 clones, of which 88% are seen a single time; roughly 2% belongs to the top ten. Input material: PBMCs or T cells enriched from blood (not recorded which). The sequence came from a woman in her thirties or forties with acute COVID-19.

CDR3 DNA sequence: TGTGCCAGCAGCTTGATATCCGAGACTGAAGCTTTCTTT. Amino acid sequence: CASSLISETEAFF. The rearrangement joins TRBV5-4 to TRBJ1-1; D is uncertain. The CDR3 totals 13 residues. The V gene lost 1 base and the J gene lost 5 bases, with 9 bases spanning the gap. Germline CDR1 and CDR2: SGHNT and YYREEE (reference sequence).